This T cell receptor beta chain was retrieved from a study of control samples from healthy donors and cancer patients. The assay was immunoSEQ multiplex PCR, and TCRdb's table has in-frame clones only and misses some. The sample has 180,000 or so clones, roughly 91% seen once. The V gene end was trimmed by 4 bases and the J gene end by 6 bases; junction bases not matched to a gene: 2. The CDR3 length is 13 residues. Per the germline V gene, CDR1 is MNHEY and CDR2 is SMNVEV (reference sequence). This clonotype originated in a woman in her 30s in good health. Sequencing was done on a sample of blood. The chain recombines TRBV27 with TRBJ2-1, with 8 bases fitting TRBD2. Here the CDR3 DNA reads TGTGCCAGCAGTTCCGGACTAGCCAATGAGCAGTTCTTC. The encoded protein is CASSSGLANEQFF.